The rows below give T cell receptor beta chains drawn from one sample of a study of shared clonotypes between healthy human individuals. TCRdb keeps only in-frame clones here, not all; method: immunoSEQ multiplex PCR. The sample records about 2.1 million clones, roughly 95% being singletons. The sequenced sample was naive CD8+ T cells from PBMCs. The receptors derive from a man aged 18 to 29 in good health. Some clones in this sample may be carry-over from other donors' samples. Both conserved end residues are part of each CDR3. D genes are given only for firm matches. The size of a clone is reported for some rows only, either as once, few or many, or as a class for expanded clones.

clone size: once
D gene: -
V gene: TRBV12-5
J gene: TRBJ2-2
CDR3 DNA: TGTGCTAGTGGTCCGGGGTCCGGGGAGCTGTTTTTT
CDR3 protein: CASGPGSGELFF

clone size: -
D gene: -
V gene: TRBV7-9
J gene: TRBJ1-1
CDR3 DNA: TGTGCCAGCAGCCCAGGATCGGGAGGAGTGAACACTGAAGCTTTCTTT
CDR3 protein: CASSPGSGGVNTEAFF

clone size: -
D gene: TRBD1
V gene: TRBV19
J gene: TRBJ1-2
CDR3 DNA: TGTGCCAGTAGCGGGACAGGGGATAAGTATGGCTACACCTTC
CDR3 protein: CASSGTGDKYGYTF

clone size: few
D gene: -
V gene: TRBV4-3
J gene: TRBJ1-1
CDR3 DNA: TGCGCCAGCAGCCAGACAGCGAACACTGAAGCTTTCTTT
CDR3 protein: CASSQTANTEAFF

clone size: -
D gene: TRBD2
V gene: TRBV4-1
J gene: TRBJ2-5
CDR3 DNA: TGCGCCAGCAGCCAAGACGGCCTAGCGGGAGGGCTAGACACCCAGTACTTC
CDR3 protein: CASSQDGLAGGLDTQYF

clone size: -
D gene: -
V gene: TRBV11-2
J gene: TRBJ2-5
CDR3 DNA: TGTGCCAGCAGCTTAGGCGCGACTGCGGGGGAGACCCAGTACTTC
CDR3 protein: CASSLGATAGETQYF

clone size: -
D gene: -
V gene: TRBV10-3
J gene: TRBJ2-7
CDR3 DNA: TGTGCCATCAGTGAGGATCGGGGGTCCTACGAGCAGTACTTC
CDR3 protein: CAISEDRGSYEQYF

clone size: -
D gene: -
V gene: TRBV30
J gene: TRBJ1-5
CDR3 DNA: TGTGCCTGGAGATCGGCAGCCAAGAATCAGCCCCAGCATTTT
CDR3 protein: CAWRSAAKNQPQHF

clone size: -
D gene: TRBD1
V gene: TRBV19
J gene: TRBJ2-1
CDR3 DNA: TGTGCCAGTAGTATGTCATTGGACAGGGTGAGCTCCTACAATGAGCAGTTCTTC
CDR3 protein: CASSMSLDRVSSYNEQFF

clone size: -
D gene: -
V gene: TRBV6-5
J gene: TRBJ2-7
CDR3 DNA: TGTGCCAGCAGCCCCAAATCGACATTCCCCTACGAGCAGTACTTC
CDR3 protein: CASSPKSTFPYEQYF

clone size: -
D gene: -
V gene: TRBV27
J gene: TRBJ2-7
CDR3 DNA: TGTGCCAGCAGTGCCGGGGTTCCCTACGAGCAGTACTTC
CDR3 protein: CASSAGVPYEQYF

clone size: -
D gene: TRBD1
V gene: TRBV27
J gene: TRBJ1-1
CDR3 DNA: TGTGCCAGCAGTCCTTACAGGGGTATCGCTGAAGCTTTCTTT
CDR3 protein: CASSPYRGIAEAFF

clone size: -
D gene: TRBD1
V gene: TRBV28
J gene: TRBJ1-1
CDR3 DNA: TGTGCCAGCAGTTTTACAGGGGGCTTCACTGAAGCTTTCTTT
CDR3 protein: CASSFTGGFTEAFF

clone size: -
D gene: TRBD1
V gene: TRBV5-1
J gene: TRBJ2-7
CDR3 DNA: TGCGCCAGCAGCCTAGGACAGGGTGAGGCCTACGAGCAGTACTTC
CDR3 protein: CASSLGQGEAYEQYF

clone size: -
D gene: -
V gene: TRBV28
J gene: TRBJ2-7
CDR3 DNA: TGTGCCAGCAAAGTCAGGGCTAATCCCTACGAGCAGTACTTC
CDR3 protein: CASKVRANPYEQYF